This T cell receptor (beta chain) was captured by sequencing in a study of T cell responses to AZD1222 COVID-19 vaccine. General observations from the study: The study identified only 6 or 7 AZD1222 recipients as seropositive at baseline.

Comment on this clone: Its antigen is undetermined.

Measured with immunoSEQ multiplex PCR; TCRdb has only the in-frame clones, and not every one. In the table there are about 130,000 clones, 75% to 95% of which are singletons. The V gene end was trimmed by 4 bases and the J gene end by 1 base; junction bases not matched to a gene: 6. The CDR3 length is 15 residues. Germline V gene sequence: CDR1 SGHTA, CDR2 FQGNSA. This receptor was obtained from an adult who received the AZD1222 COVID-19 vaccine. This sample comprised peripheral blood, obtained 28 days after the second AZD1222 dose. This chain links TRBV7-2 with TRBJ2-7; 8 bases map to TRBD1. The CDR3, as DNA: TGTGCCAGCAGCTCCCGGACAGGGAGTTCCTACGAGCAGTACTTC. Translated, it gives CASSSRTGSSYEQYF.